What follows is one TCR beta chain and its context. The antigen is undetermined. This record belongs to a study of T cells expressing NK-cell markers. Study information: Repertoire data for TCR beta were derived from sorted T cells (CD3+CD56+NKG2C+, CD3+CD56+NKG2C- and CD3+CD56-NKG2C+). Sequencing covered eight donors, seven HCMV-seropositive and one seronegative. Study-wide results and limits: In several donors, dominant clonotypes made up about 28.3-65% of CD3+CD56-NKG2C+ cells.

TCRdb re-called the 5' RACE reads and gives one entry per CDR3 protein, without DNA. This sample's table has approximately 440,000 distinct CDR3 sequences. Germline V lookup: CDR1 SQVTM, CDR2 ANQGSEA. The CDR3 has 13 residues. The TCR comes from a woman aged 45-60 years in good health. The V gene is TRBV29-1, the J gene TRBJ2-5; TCRdb's D call of TRBD2 is untestable without DNA. The sample was blood T cells: a sorted CD56 or NKG2C T cell subset, CD4+ or CD8+ T cells, or bulk PBMC T cells (not recorded which). CDR3 sequence reads: CSVGLGGGETQYF.